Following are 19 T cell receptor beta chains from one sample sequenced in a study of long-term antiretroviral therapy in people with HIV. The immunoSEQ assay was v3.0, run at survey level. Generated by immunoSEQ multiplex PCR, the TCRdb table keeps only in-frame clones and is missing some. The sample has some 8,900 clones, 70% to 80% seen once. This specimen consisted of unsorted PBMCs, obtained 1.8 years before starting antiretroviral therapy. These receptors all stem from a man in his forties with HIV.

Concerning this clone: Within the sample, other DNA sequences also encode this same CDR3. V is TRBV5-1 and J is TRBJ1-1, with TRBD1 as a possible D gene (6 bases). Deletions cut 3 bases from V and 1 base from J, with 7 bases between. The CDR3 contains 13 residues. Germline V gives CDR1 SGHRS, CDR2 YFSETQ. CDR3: CASSSQGNTEAFF. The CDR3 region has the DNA TGCGCCAGCAGCTCACAGGGGAACACTGAAGCTTTCTTT. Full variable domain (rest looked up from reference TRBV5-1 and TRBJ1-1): KAGVTQTPRYLIKTRGQQVTLSCSPISGHRSVSWYQQTPGQGLQFLFEYFSETQRNKGNFPGRFSGRQFSNSRSEMNVSTLELGDSALYLCASSSQGNTEAFFGQGTRLTVV.

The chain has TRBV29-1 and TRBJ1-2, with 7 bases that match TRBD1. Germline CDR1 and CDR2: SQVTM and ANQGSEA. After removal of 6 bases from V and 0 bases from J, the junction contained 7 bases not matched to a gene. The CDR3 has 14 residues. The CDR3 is CSVAPQGSNYGYTF. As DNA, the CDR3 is TGCAGCGTCGCCCCACAGGGGTCTAACTATGGCTACACCTTC.

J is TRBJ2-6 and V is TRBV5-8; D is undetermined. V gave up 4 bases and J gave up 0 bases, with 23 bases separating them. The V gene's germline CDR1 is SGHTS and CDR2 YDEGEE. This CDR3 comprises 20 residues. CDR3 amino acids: CASSPKPPAGWFSGANVLTF. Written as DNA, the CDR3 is TGTGCCAGCAGCCCCAAGCCCCCGGCAGGTTGGTTCTCTGGGGCCAACGTCCTGACTTTC.

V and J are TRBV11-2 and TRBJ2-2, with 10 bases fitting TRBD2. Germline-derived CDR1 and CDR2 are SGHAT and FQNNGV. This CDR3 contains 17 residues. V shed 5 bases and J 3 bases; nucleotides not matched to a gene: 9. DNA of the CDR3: TGTGCCAGCAGCATAAAGCTAGCGGGGGCATACACCGGGGAGCTGTTTTTT. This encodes CASSIKLAGAYTGELFF.

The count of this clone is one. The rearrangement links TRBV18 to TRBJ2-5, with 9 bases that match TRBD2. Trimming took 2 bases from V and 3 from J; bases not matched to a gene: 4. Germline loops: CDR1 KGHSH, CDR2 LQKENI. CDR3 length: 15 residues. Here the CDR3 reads CASSPASGVKETQYF. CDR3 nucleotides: TGTGCCAGCTCACCAGCTAGCGGGGTAAAAGAGACCCAGTACTTC.

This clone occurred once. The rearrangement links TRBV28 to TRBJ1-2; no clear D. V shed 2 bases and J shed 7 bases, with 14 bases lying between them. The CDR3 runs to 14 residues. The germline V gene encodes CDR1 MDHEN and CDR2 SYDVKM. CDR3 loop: CASSLQSRTRGYTF. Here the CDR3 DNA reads TGTGCCAGCAGTTTACAGTCCCGGACGCGTGGCTACACCTTC.

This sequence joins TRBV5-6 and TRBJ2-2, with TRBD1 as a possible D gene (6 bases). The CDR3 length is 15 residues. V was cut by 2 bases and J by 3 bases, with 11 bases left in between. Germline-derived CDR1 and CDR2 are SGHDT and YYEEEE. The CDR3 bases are TGTGCCAGCAGCTTCAGGGGAAAGCACACCGGGGAGCTGTTTTTT. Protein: CASSFRGKHTGELFF.

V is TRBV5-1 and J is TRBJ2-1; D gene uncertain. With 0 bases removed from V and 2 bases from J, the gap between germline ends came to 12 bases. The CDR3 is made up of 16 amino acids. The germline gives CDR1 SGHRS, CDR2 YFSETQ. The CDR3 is CASSLGLIVAYNEQFF. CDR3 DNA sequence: TGCGCCAGCAGCTTGGGTCTGATAGTAGCCTACAATGAGCAGTTCTTC.

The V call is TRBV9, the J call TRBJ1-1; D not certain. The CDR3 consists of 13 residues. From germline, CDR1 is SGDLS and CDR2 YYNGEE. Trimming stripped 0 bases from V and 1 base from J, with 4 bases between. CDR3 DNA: TGTGCCAGCAGCGTAGTAACGAACACTGAAGCTTTCTTT. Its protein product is CASSVVTNTEAFF.

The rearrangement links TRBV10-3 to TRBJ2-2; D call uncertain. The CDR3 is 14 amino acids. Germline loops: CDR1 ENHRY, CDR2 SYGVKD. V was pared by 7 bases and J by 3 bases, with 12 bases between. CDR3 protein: CAIKGQTYTGELFF. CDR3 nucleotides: TGTGCCATCAAAGGTCAGACTTACACCGGGGAGCTGTTTTTT.

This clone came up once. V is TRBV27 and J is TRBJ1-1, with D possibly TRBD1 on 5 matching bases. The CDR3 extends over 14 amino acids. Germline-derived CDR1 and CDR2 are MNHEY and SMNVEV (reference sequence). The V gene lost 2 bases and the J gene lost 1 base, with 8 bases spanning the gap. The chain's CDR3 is CASSLNRRNTEAFF. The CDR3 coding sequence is TGTGCCAGCAGTTTAAACAGGCGGAACACTGAAGCTTTCTTT.

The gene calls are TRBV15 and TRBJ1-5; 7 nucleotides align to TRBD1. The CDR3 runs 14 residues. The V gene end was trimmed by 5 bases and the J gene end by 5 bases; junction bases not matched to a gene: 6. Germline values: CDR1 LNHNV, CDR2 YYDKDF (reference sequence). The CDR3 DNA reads TGTGCCACCAGCCTCGACAGGGCCTATCAGCCCCAGCATTTT. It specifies CATSLDRAYQPQHF.

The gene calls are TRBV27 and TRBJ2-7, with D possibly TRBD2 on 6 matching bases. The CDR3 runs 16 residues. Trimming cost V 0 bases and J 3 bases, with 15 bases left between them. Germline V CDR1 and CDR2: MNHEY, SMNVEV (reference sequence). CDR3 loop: CASSLSRGTVFYEQYF. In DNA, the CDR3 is TGTGCCAGCAGTTTATCGCGGGGAACGGTGTTCTACGAGCAGTACTTC.

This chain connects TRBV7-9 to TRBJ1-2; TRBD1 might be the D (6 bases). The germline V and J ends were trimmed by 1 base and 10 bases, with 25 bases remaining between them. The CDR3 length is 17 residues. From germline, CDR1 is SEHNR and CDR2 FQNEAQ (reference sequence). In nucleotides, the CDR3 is TGTGCCAGCAGCTTAGTGGGGGCCTCGGGTCGTACTATAGACTACACCTTC. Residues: CASSLVGASGRTIDYTF.

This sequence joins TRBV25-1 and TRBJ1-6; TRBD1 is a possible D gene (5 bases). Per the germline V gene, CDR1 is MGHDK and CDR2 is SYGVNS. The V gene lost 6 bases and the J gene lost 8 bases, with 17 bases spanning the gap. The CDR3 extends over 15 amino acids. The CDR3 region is CASSRRGGRDSPLHF. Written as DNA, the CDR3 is TGTGCCAGCAGCCGAAGGGGAGGGAGGGATTCACCCCTCCACTTT.

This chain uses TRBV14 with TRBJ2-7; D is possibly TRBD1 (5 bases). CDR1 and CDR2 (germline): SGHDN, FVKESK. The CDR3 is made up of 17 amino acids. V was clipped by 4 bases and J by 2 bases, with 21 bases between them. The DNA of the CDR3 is TGTGCCAGCAGCCGAGGAATGAACAGGTTTACCCCCTACGAGCAGTACTTC. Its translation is CASSRGMNRFTPYEQYF.

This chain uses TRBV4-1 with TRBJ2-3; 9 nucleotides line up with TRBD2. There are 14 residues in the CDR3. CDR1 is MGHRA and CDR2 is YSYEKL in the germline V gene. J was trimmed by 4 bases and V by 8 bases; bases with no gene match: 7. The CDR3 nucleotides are TGCGCCAGCTCTTCAGCGGGGGGCCCAGATACGCAGTATTTT. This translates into CASSSAGGPDTQYF.

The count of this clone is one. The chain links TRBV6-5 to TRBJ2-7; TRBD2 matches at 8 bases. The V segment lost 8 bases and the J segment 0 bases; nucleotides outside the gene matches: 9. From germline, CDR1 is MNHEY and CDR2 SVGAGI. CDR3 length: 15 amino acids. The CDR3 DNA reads TGTGCCAGCGGGCCTACAGCGGGGGACTCCTACGAGCAGTACTTC. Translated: CASGPTAGDSYEQYF.

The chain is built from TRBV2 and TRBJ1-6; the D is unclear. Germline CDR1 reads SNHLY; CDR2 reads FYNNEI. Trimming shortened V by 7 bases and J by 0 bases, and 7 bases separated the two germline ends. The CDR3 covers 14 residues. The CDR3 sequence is CASKGSSYNSPLHF. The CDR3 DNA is TGTGCCAGCAAAGGCAGCTCCTATAATTCACCCCTCCACTTT.